This T cell receptor (beta chain) was recorded in a study of CD8+ T cells in alopecia areata. Looking at the study overall: Tofacitinib was taken orally by treated patients, and the dose was 5 to 10 mg twice daily.

V dropped 5 bases and J dropped 14; count of bases not matched to a gene: 13. The germline V gene encodes CDR1 SGHTA and CDR2 FQGNSA. CDR3 length: 14 residues. Researchers took lesional scalp punch biopsies and peripheral blood from people who were alopecia areata patients. Sequencing templates came from extracted RNA that was reverse transcribed into cDNA. Some clones are missing from TCRdb's copy, which holds only in-frame ones; the method was immunoSEQ multiplex PCR. The top ten hold about 15% of the sample, which has more than 150,000 clones, over 50% seen once. The chain joins TRBV7-2 to TRBJ2-1; TRBD1 aligns across 9 bases. The source is a human donor with alopecia areata. The sample was CD4+ T cells sorted from blood, taken at week 0. CDR3 sequence reads: CASSAVGTGKMKFF. The CDR3 nucleotides read TGTGCCAGCAGCGCAGTTGGGACAGGGAAAATGAAGTTCTTC.